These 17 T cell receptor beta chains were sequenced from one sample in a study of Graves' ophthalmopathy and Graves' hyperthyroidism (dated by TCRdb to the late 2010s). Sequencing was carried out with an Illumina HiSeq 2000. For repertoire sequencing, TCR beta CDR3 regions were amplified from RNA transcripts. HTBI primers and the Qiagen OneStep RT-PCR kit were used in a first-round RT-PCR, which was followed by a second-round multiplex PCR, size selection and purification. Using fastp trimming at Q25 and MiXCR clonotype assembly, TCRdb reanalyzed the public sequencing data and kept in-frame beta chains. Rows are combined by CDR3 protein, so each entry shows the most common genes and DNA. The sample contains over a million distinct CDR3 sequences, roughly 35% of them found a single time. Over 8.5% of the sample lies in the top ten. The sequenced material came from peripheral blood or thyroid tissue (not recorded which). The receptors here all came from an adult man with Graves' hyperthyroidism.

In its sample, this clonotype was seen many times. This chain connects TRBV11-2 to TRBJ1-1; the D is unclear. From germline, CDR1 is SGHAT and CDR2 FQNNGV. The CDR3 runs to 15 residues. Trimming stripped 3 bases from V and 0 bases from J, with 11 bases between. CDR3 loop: CASSLGGELNTEAFF. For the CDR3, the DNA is TGTGCCAGCAGCTTGGGCGGAGAATTGAACACTGAAGCTTTCTTT.

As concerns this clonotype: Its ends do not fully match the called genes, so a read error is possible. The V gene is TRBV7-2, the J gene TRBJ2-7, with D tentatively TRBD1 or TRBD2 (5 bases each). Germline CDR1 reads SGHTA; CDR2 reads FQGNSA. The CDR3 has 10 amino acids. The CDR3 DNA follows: TGTGCCAGCAGTCGGGACGGCCTCGTCTTC. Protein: CASSRDGLVF. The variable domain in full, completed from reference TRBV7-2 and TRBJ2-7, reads GAGVSQSPSNKVTEKGKDVELRCDPISGHTALYWYRQSLGQGLEFLIYFQGNSAPDKSGLPSDRFSAERTGGSVSTLTIQRTQQEDSAVYLCASSRDGLVFGPGTRLTVT.

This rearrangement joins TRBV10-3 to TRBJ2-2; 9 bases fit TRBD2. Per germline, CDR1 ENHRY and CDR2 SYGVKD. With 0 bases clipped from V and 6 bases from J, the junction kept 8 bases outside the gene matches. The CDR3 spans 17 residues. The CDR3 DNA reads TGTGCCATCAGTGAGTCGACGGCGGGAGGGCCCGCCGGGGAGCTGTTTTTT. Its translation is CAISESTAGGPAGELFF.

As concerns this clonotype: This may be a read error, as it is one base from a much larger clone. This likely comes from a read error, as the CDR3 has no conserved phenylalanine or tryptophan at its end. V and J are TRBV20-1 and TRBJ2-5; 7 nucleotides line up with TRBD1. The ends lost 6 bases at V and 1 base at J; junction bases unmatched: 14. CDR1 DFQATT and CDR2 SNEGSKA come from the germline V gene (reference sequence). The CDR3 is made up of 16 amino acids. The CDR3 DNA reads TGCAGTGCACAAGACAGGGAGATAGGGATCCAAGAGACCCAGTACCTC. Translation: CSAQDREIGIQETQYL.

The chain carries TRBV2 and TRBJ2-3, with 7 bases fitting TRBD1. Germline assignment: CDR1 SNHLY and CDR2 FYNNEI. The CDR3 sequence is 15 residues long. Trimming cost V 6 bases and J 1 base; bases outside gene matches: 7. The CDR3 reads CASRRTGGGTDTQYF. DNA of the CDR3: TGTGCCAGCAGAAGGACAGGTGGGGGCACAGATACGCAGTATTTT. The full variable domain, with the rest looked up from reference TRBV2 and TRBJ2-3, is EPEVTQTPSHQVTQMGQEVILRCVPISNHLYFYWYRQILGQKVEFLVSFYNNEISEKSEIFDDQFSVERPDGSNFTLKIRSTKLEDSAMYFCASRRTGGGTDTQYFGPGTRLTVL.

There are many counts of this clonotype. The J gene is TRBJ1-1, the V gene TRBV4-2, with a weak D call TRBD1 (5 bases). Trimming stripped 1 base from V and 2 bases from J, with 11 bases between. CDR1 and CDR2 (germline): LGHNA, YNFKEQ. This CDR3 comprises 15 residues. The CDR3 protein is CASSQVWQGNTEAFF. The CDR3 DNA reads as TGTGCCAGCAGCCAAGTATGGCAGGGAAACACTGAAGCTTTCTTT.

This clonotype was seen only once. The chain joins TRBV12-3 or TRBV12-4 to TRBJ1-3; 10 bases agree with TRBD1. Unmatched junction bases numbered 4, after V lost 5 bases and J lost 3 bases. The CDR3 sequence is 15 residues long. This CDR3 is CASSRQGADGNTIYF. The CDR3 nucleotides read TGTGCCAGCAGTAGACAGGGGGCTGATGGAAACACCATATATTTT.

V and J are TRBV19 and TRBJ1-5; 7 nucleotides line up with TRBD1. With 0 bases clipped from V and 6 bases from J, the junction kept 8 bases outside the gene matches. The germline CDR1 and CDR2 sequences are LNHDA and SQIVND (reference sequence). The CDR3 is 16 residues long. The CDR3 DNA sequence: TGTGCCAGTAGTATAGAAAGGAGGGGGCGCCTTCAGCCCCAGCATTTT. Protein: CASSIERRGRLQPQHF.

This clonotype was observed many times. The CDR3, as DNA: TGTGCCAGCGGTGACACGCCCTACGAGCAGTACTTC. Protein sequence: CASGDTPYEQYF. This chain joins TRBV7-9 and TRBJ2-7; no definite D call. This CDR3 is built from 12 residues. Trimming left V 8 bases short and J 2 bases short, with 10 bases between. CDR1 is SEHNR, CDR2 FQNEAQ, per germline (reference sequence).

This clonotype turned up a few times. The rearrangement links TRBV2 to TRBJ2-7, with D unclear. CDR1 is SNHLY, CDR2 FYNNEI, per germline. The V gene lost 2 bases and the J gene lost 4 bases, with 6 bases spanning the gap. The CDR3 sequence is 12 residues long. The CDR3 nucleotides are TGTGCCAGCAGTGAAAACGGTTACGAGCAGTACTTC. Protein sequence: CASSENGYEQYF.

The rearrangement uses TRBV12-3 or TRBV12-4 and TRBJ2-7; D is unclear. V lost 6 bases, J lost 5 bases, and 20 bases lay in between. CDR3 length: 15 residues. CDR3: CASSPLGPMMNEQYF. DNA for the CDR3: TGTGCCAGCAGCCCGCTAGGTCCTATGATGAACGAGCAGTACTTC.

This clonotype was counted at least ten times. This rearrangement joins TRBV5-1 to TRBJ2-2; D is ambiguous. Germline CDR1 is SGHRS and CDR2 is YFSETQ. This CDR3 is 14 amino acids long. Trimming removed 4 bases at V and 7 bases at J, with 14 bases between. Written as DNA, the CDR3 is TGCGCCAGCAGCAGCTACCTTGGTGTCGGGGAGCTGTTTTTT. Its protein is CASSSYLGVGELFF.

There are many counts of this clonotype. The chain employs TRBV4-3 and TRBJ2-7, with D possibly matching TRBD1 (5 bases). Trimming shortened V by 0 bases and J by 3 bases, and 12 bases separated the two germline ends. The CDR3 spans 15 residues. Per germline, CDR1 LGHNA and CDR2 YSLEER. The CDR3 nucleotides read TGCGCCAGCAGCCAAGATCTGCAGGGCAGCTACGAGCAGTACTTC. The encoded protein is CASSQDLQGSYEQYF.

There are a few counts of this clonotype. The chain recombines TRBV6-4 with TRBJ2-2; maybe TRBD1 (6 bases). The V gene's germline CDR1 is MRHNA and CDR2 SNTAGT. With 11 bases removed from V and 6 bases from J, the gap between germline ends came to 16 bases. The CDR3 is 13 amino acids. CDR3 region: CAAGTMFSGELFF. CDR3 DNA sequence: TGTGCCGCCGGGACAATGTTCTCCGGGGAGCTGTTTTTT.

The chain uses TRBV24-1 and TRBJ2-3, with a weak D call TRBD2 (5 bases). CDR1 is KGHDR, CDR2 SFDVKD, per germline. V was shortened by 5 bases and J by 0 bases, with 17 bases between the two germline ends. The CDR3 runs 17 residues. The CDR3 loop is CATSGSESVTSTDTQYF. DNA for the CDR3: TGTGCCACCAGTGGTAGCGAGAGCGTTACTAGCACAGATACGCAGTATTTT.

The CDR3 here is CASSQDPSRTGYNYEQYF. CDR3 sequence (DNA): TGTGCCAGCAGCCAAGATCCTTCCCGGACAGGGTATAACTACGAGCAGTACTTC. This rearrangement joins TRBV9 to TRBJ2-7, with TRBD1 matching over 8 bases. V was clipped by 4 bases and J by 3 bases; unmatched bases: 18. The CDR3 is 18 amino acids. Germline CDR1 is SGDLS and CDR2 is YYNGEE. Drawing the rest from reference TRBV9 and TRBJ2-7, the complete variable domain is DSGVTQTPKHLITATGQRVTLRCSPRSGDLSVYWYQQSLDQGLQFLIQYYNGEERAKGNILERFSAQQFPDLHSELNLSSLELGDSALYFCASSQDPSRTGYNYEQYFGPGTRLTVT.

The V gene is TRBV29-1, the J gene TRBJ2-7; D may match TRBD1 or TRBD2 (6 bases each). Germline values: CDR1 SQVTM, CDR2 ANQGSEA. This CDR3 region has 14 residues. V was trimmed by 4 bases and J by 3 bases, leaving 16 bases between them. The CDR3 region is CSVVVQGGDYEQYF. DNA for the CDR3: TGCAGCGTTGTGGTACAGGGAGGAGACTACGAGCAGTACTTC.